The entry below describes one TCR beta chain. This record comes from a study of blood T cell repertoires in COVID-19. Overall study: Samples taken during acute and convalescent COVID-19 were collected in the United States, Italy and Spain. The cDNA or gDNA used as material had been derived from T cells, B-cell-depleted T cells, or PBMCs.

This CDR3 is 14 amino acids long. CDR1 and CDR2 (germline): SEHNR, FQNEAQ (reference sequence). With V trimmed by 8 bases and J by 5 bases, 10 bases remained unmatched. Study processing details: Reference gene primer amplification gave estimated nucleated cell counts. TCRdb's copy holds only in-frame clones and misses some; the assay was immunoSEQ multiplex PCR. Clonal size and the V and J genes are those of that table, whereas D and trimming came from the DNA. The data contain about 140,000 clones, over 85% of them singletons. Sequenced input: peripheral blood. This receptor was taken from a human donor in a cohort sampled during active COVID-19. The chain carries TRBV7-9 and TRBJ2-3, with 7 bases fitting TRBD2. The chain's CDR3 is CASAERSGVDTQYF. CDR3 DNA sequence: TGTGCCAGCGCCGAAAGGAGCGGGGTAGATACGCAGTATTTT.